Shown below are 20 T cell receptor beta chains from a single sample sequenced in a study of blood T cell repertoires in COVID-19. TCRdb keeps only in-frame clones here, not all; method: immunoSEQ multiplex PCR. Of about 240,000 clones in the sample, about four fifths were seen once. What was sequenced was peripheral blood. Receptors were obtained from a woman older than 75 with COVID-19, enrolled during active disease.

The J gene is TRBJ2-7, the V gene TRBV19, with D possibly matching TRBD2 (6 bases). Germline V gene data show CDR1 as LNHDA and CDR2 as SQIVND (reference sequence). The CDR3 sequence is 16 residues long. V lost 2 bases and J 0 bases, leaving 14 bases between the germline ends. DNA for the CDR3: TGTGCCAGTAGTATAAGTGGGGGGACGTCCTCCTACGAGCAGTACTTC. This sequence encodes CASSISGGTSSYEQYF.

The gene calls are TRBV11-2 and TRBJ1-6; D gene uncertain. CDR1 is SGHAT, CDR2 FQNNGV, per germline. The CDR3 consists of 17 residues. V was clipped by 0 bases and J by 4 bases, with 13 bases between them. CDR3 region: CASSLETGSRYNSPLHF. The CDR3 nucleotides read TGTGCCAGCAGCTTAGAGACGGGGAGTCGATATAATTCACCCCTCCACTTT.

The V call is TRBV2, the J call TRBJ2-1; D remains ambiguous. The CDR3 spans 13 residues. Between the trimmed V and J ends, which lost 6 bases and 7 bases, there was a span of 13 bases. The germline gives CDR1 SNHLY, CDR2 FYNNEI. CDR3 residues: CASRRQTGNEQFF. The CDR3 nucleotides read TGTGCCAGCAGGAGGCAGACCGGAAATGAGCAGTTCTTC.

CDR3 nucleotide sequence: TGTGCCTGGACCTACACAGATACGCAGTATTTT. Amino acids: CAWTYTDTQYF. V usage is TRBV30 and J usage is TRBJ2-3; D call uncertain. V was trimmed by 4 bases and J by 2 bases, leaving 4 bases between them. The germline V gene has CDR1 GTSNPN and CDR2 SVGIG (reference sequence). There are 11 residues in the CDR3.

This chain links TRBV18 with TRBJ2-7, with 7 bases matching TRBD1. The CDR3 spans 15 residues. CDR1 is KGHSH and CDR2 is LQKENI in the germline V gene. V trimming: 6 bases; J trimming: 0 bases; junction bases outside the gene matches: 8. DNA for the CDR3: TGTGCCAGCTCCCCAGGGACAGCGGCCTCCTACGAGCAGTACTTC. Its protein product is CASSPGTAASYEQYF.

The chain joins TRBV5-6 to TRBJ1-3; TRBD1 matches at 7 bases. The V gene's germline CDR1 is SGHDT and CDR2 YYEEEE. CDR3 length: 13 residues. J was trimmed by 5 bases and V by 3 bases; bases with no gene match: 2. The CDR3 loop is CASSSGQRNTIYF. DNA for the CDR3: TGTGCCAGCAGCTCGGGACAGAGAAACACCATATATTTT. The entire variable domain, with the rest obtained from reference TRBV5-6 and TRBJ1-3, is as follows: DAGVTQSPTHLIKTRGQQVTLRCSPKSGHDTVSWYQQALGQGPQFIFQYYEEEERQRGNFPDRFSGHQFPNYSSELNVNALLLGDSALYLCASSSGQRNTIYFGEGSWLTVV.

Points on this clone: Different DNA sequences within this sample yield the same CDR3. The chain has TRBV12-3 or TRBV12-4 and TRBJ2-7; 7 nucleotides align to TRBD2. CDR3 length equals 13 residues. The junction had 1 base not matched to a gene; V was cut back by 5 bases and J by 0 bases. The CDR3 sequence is CASSRDYSYEQYF. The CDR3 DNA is TGTGCCAGCAGTCGGGACTACTCCTACGAGCAGTACTTC.

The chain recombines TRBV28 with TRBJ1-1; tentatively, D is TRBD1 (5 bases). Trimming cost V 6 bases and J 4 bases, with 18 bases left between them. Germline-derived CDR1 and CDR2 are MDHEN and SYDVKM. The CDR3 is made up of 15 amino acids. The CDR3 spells CASSPPRQGGTEAFF. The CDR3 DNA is TGTGCCAGCAGCCCTCCTCGGCAGGGAGGCACTGAAGCTTTCTTT. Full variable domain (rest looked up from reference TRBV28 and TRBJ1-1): DVKVTQSSRYLVKRTGEKVFLECVQDMDHENMFWYRQDPGLGLRLIYFSYDVKMKEKGDIPEGYSVSREKKERFSLILESASTNQTSMYLCASSPPRQGGTEAFFGQGTRLTVV.

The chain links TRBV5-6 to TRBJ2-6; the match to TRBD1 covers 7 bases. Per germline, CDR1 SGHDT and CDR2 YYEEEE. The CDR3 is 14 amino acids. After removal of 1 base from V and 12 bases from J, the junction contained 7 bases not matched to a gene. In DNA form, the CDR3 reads TGTGCCAGCAGCTTGAAACAGGGGAAGAGCGTCCTGACTTTC. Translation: CASSLKQGKSVLTF.

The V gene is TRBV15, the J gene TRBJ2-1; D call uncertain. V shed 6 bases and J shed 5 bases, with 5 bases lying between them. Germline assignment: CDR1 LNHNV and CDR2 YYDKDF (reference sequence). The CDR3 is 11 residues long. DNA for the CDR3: TGTGCCACCAGGGTAGACAATGAGCAGTTCTTC. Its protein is CATRVDNEQFF. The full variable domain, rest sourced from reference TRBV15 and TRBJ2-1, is DAMVIQNPRYQVTQFGKPVTLSCSQTLNHNVMYWYQQKSSQAPKLLFHYYDKDFNNEADTPDNFQSRRPNTSFCFLDIRSPGLGDTAMYLCATRVDNEQFFGPGTRLTVL.

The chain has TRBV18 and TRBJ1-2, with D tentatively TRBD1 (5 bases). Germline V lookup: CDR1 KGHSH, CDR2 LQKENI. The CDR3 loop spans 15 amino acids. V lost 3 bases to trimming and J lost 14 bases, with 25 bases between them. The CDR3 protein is CASSPTTLGQGGKTF. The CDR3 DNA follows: TGTGCCAGCTCACCTACCACCCTCGGGCAGGGTGGGAAAACCTTC.

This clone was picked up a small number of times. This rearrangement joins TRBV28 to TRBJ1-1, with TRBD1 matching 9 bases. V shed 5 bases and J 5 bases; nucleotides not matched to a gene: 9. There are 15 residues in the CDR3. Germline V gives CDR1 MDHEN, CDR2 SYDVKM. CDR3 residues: CASSRPGTGNTEAFF. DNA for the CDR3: TGTGCCAGCAGTCGTCCCGGGACAGGGAATACTGAAGCTTTCTTT.

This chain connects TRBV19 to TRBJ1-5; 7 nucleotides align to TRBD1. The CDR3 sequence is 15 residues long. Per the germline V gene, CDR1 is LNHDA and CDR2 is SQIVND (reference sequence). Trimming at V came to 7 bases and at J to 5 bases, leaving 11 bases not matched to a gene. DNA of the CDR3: TGTGCCAGTATCCCTCCCCACAGGGGTCATCAGCCCCAGCATTTT. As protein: CASIPPHRGHQPQHF.

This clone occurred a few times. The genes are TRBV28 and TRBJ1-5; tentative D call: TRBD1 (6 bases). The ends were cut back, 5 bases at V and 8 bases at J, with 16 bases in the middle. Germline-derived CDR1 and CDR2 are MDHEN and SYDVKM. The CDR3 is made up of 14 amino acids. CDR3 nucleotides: TGTGCCAGCAGTCGTCCGGGGGGCCAGAAGCCCCAGCATTTT. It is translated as CASSRPGGQKPQHF.

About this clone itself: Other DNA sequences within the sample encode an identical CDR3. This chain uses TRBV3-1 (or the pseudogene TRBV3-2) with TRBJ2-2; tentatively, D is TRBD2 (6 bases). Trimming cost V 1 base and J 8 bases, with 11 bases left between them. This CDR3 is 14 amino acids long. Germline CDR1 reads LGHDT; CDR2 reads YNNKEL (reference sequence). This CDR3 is CASSQGGVTGELFF. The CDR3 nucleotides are TGTGCCAGCAGCCAAGGCGGGGTCACGGGGGAGCTGTTTTTT.

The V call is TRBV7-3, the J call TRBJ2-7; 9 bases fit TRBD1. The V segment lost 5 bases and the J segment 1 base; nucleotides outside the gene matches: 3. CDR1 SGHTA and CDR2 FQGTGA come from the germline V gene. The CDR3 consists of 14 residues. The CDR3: CASSPDRGSYEQYF. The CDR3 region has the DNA TGTGCCAGCAGCCCGGACAGGGGATCCTACGAGCAGTACTTC.

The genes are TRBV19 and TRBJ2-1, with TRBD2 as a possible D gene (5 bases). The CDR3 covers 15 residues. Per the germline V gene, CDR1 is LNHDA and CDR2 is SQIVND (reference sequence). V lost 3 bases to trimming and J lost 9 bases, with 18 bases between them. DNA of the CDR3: TGTGCCAGTAGTATTCAAACTAGTGGCCCCATTGAGCAGTTCTTC. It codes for CASSIQTSGPIEQFF. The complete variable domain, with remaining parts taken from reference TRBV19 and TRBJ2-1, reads DGGITQSPKYLFRKEGQNVTLSCEQNLNHDAMYWYRQDPGQGLRLIYYSQIVNDFQKGDIAEGYSVSREKKESFPLTVTSAQKNPTAFYLCASSIQTSGPIEQFFGPGTRLTVL.

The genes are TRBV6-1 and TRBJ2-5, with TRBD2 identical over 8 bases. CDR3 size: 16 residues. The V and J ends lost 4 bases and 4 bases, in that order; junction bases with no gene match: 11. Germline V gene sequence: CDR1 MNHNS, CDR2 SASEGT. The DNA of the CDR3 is TGTGCCAGCAGTGTCCTCGGGGGGGCCCCTGGAGAGACCCAGTACTTC. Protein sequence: CASSVLGGAPGETQYF.

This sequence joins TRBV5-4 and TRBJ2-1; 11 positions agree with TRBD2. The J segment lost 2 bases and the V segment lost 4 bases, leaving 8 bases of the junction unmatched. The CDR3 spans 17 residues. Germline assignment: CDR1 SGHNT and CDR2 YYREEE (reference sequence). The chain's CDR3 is CASSGGTSGTAYNEQFF. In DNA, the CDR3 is TGTGCCAGCAGCGGCGGGACTAGCGGAACTGCCTACAATGAGCAGTTCTTC.

The DNA for the CDR3 is TGTGCCAGCAGTTTGTGGGAGAATTCACCCCTCCACTTT. Translated, it gives CASSLWENSPLHF. The V call is TRBV27, the J call TRBJ1-6; D is undetermined. The V and J ends lost 3 bases and 7 bases respectively, with 7 bases between them. The CDR3 contains 13 residues. Germline V CDR1 and CDR2: MNHEY, SMNVEV (reference sequence).